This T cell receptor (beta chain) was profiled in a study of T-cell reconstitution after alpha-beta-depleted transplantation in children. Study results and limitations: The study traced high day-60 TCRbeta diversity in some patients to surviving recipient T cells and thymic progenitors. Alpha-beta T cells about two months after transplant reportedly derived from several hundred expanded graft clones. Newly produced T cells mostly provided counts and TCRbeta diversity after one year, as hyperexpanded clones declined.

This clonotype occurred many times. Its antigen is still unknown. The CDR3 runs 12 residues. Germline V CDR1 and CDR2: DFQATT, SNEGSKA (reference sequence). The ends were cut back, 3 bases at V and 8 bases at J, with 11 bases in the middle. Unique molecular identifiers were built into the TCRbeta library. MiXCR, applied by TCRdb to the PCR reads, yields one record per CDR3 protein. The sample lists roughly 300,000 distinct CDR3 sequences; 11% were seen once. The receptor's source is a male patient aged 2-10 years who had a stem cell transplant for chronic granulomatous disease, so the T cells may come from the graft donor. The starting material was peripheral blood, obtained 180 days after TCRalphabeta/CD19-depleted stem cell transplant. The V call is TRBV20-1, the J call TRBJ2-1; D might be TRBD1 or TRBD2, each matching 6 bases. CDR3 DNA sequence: TGCAGTGCTAGGGGGGCGGGGCATGAGCAGTTCTTC. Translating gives CSARGAGHEQFF.